This entry describes one T cell receptor beta chain. As yet, its antigen is unknown. In germline, CDR1 is SEHNR, CDR2 FQNEAQ (reference sequence). CDR3 size: 16 residues. These data come from a study of CXCR3-negative and CXCR3-positive naive CD8 T cells. Study conclusions and caveats: Cryopreservation partially lowered CXCR3 expression, so most assays used fresh PBMCs. When CXCR3-positive naive cells were set against CXCR3-negative naive cells, the former had more hydrophobic TRB CDR3s. TRBV-TRBJ usage matched between naive CXCR3-negative and CXCR3-positive cells but not between memory cells. Memory CD8+ T cell repertoires were far less diverse than both naive subsets.

Among CD8+ T cells, naive ones were CD45RO-CCR7+CD27+CD95-. The libraries of TRB cDNA were constructed through 5' RACE using UMI labels. TCRdb reprocessed the 5' RACE reads and keeps a single row for each CDR3 protein, giving no DNA. The sample holds about 120,000 distinct CDR3 sequences. The V and J genes are TRBV7-9 and TRBJ2-7; TCRdb names TRBD1, which stays unverified in the absence of DNA. Material: naive CXCR3+ CD8+ T cells from blood. As for subset: CD45RO-CCR7+CD27+CD95- naive CD8+ T cells expressing CXCR3 (TNR3+). The receptor was derived from a human donor in good health. Some clones in this sample may be carry-over from other donors' samples. CDR3 region: CASSSTGTGDMNEQYF.